Below are 29 T cell receptor beta chains sequenced from a single sample in a study of T cells expressing NK-cell markers. No DNA is given; TCRdb re-called the 5' RACE reads and lists each CDR3 protein once. The sample yields 550,000 to 600,000 distinct CDR3 sequences, of which the top ten take up approximately 3.6%. The specimen was blood T cells: a sorted CD56 or NKG2C T cell subset, CD4+ or CD8+ T cells, or bulk PBMC T cells (not recorded which). These receptors were collected from a man between 18 and 29 years old in good health.

The V gene is TRBV10-3, the J gene TRBJ2-3. In germline, CDR1 is ENHRY, CDR2 SYGVKD. The CDR3 length is 14 residues. The CDR3 spells CAISERAKSDTQYF.

The rearrangement links TRBV29-1 to TRBJ2-1; the D gene TCRdb calls, TRBD1, cannot be checked with no DNA. The germline V gene has CDR1 SQVTM and CDR2 ANQGSEA. The CDR3 has 14 residues. CDR3 loop: CSVESAGGSFGQFF.

The J gene is TRBJ2-5, the V gene TRBV12-3 or TRBV12-4; no DNA is available, so the TRBD2 call from TCRdb remains unchecked. The CDR3 loop spans 15 amino acids. The CDR3: CASSWKGAGGETQYF.

The chain is built from TRBV7-3 and TRBJ2-7; without DNA, the TCRdb call of TRBD1 cannot be checked. Germline loops: CDR1 SGHTA, CDR2 FQGTGA. This CDR3 has 14 residues. The CDR3 spells CASSRGGSSYEQYF.

The chain joins TRBV15 to TRBJ2-4. CDR1 is LNHNV and CDR2 is YYDKDF in the germline V gene (reference sequence). This CDR3 comprises 13 residues. CDR3: CATAGTAKNIQYF.

V is TRBV25-1 and J is TRBJ2-7; the TCRdb D gene call, TRBD2, has no DNA to confirm it. Germline assignment: CDR1 MGHDK and CDR2 SYGVNS. The CDR3 loop spans 15 amino acids. The CDR3 region is CASSGTSGSTYEQYF.

This chain joins TRBV9 and TRBJ2-3. CDR1 is SGDLS, CDR2 YYNGEE, per germline. The CDR3 extends over 16 amino acids. CDR3: CASSVVGGGSTDTQYF.

The chain joins TRBV27 to TRBJ2-3. The germline gives CDR1 MNHEY, CDR2 SMNVEV (reference sequence). The CDR3 sequence is 14 residues long. CDR3: CASSLQPWTDTQYF.

The chain combines TRBV12-3 or TRBV12-4 with TRBJ1-5. The CDR3 runs to 12 residues. The CDR3 loop reads CASRWNRQPQHF.

The chain is built from TRBV20-1 and TRBJ2-2; TCRdb reports TRBD2, a call that lacks DNA to check it against. This CDR3 is 18 amino acids long. CDR1 is DFQATT, CDR2 SNEGSKA, per germline (reference sequence). The CDR3 loop reads CSARDGTSGGANTGELFF.

This rearrangement joins TRBV28 to TRBJ1-5; TCRdb designates TRBD1, a call that cannot be tested without DNA. CDR1 MDHEN and CDR2 SYDVKM come from the germline V gene. The CDR3 spans 15 residues. CDR3 amino acids: CASRSDRVGNQPQHF.

This chain links TRBV7-9 with TRBJ1-4. The CDR3 consists of 15 residues. Germline V gene sequence: CDR1 SEHNR, CDR2 FQNEAQ (reference sequence). The CDR3 loop reads CASSLADVLNEKLFF.

The CDR3 sequence is CASSSSGGVSSYNEQFF. The chain joins TRBV6-5 to TRBJ2-1; the TCRdb D gene call, TRBD1, has no DNA to confirm it. Germline V lookup: CDR1 MNHEY, CDR2 SVGAGI. The CDR3 length is 17 residues.

The CDR3 region is CSARDTGERNYGYTF. The rearrangement links TRBV20-1 to TRBJ1-2; the TCRdb call, TRBD1, lacks DNA for checking. CDR3 length: 15 amino acids. Germline-derived CDR1 and CDR2 are DFQATT and SNEGSKA (reference sequence).

V gene TRBV24-1 combines with J gene TRBJ2-1; TCRdb's D call of TRBD2 is untestable without DNA. CDR3 length: 16 amino acids. In germline, CDR1 is KGHDR, CDR2 SFDVKD. The CDR3: CATSDPRLAGVGEQFF.

The J gene is TRBJ2-6, the V gene TRBV5-1; TCRdb calls TRBD1, which cannot be checked without DNA. The CDR3 has 19 amino acids. CDR1 is SGHRS, CDR2 YFSETQ, per germline. CDR3 residues: CASSLALSRDRAGANVLTF. Complete variable domain (other parts from reference TRBV5-1 and TRBJ2-6): KAGVTQTPRYLIKTRGQQVTLSCSPISGHRSVSWYQQTPGQGLQFLFEYFSETQRNKGNFPGRFSGRQFSNSRSEMNVSTLELGDSALYLCASSLALSRDRAGANVLTFGAGSRLTVL.

The chain combines TRBV9 with TRBJ2-7. This CDR3 has 12 residues. CDR1 is SGDLS and CDR2 is YYNGEE in the germline V gene. CDR3 loop: CASSLLGDEQYF.

The V and J genes are TRBV12-3 or TRBV12-4 and TRBJ2-7; checking the TCRdb D call of TRBD1 is not possible without DNA. There are 16 residues in the CDR3. The CDR3 sequence is CASSSSYRASSYEQYF.

The chain joins TRBV12-3 or TRBV12-4 to TRBJ1-6. The CDR3 has 15 residues. The CDR3: CASSVANPSNSPLHF.

The rearrangement uses TRBV10-3 and TRBJ2-1; TCRdb's assignment of TRBD1 cannot be checked, as there is no DNA. Germline V gene lookup returns CDR1 ENHRY and CDR2 SYGVKD. The CDR3 covers 14 residues. The chain's CDR3 is CAISESRRDRVQFF.

V and J are TRBV12-3 or TRBV12-4 and TRBJ2-5; TCRdb names TRBD2, which stays unverified in the absence of DNA. The CDR3 has 15 amino acids. This CDR3 is CASSLGLPGQETQYF.

J is TRBJ2-1 and V is TRBV24-1; the D call of TRBD1 rests on TCRdb alone, since no DNA is present to check it. Germline assignment: CDR1 KGHDR and CDR2 SFDVKD. The CDR3 totals 14 residues. This chain's CDR3 is CATSDAGQVNEQFF.

The chain combines TRBV29-1 with TRBJ2-1; TCRdb outputs TRBD2, but without DNA this stays unchecked. The length of the CDR3 is 18 residues. CDR1 is SQVTM and CDR2 is ANQGSEA in the germline V gene. CDR3 sequence: CSVEDQGHSGANYNEQFF.

V usage is TRBV7-9 and J usage is TRBJ2-5; with no DNA, the TCRdb D assignment of TRBD2 cannot be verified. Germline CDR1 is SEHNR and CDR2 is FQNEAQ (reference sequence). There are 16 residues in the CDR3. Here the CDR3 reads CASSFGVSGSGETQYF. The full variable domain, with the rest looked up from reference TRBV7-9 and TRBJ2-5, is DTGVSQNPRHKITKRGQNVTFRCDPISEHNRLYWYRQTLGQGPEFLTYFQNEAQLEKSRLLSDRFSAERPKGSFSTLEIQRTEQGDSAMYLCASSFGVSGSGETQYFGPGTRLLVL.

This chain joins TRBV12-3 or TRBV12-4 and TRBJ1-4; TCRdb's D call, TRBD1, is unchecked because there is no DNA. The CDR3 is 15 residues long. CDR3 sequence reads: CASSPPAGTNEKLFF.

The V call is TRBV9, the J call TRBJ2-5. Germline lookup yields CDR1 SGDLS and CDR2 YYNGEE. The CDR3 covers 16 residues. The CDR3 protein is CASSVEHDPFQETQYF.

The chain links TRBV20-1 to TRBJ1-4. The CDR3 consists of 13 residues. CDR1 is DFQATT and CDR2 is SNEGSKA in the germline V gene (reference sequence). CDR3 in amino acids: CSARGLRGEKLFF.

The V call is TRBV5-1, the J call TRBJ2-5; TCRdb picks TRBD1, but there is no DNA to check that call. Germline CDR1 and CDR2: SGHRS and YFSETQ. The CDR3 extends over 15 amino acids. CDR3 amino acids: CASSFLQGRGETQYF.

This chain uses TRBV5-1 with TRBJ2-3; TCRdb calls TRBD1, which cannot be checked without DNA. Germline lookup yields CDR1 SGHRS and CDR2 YFSETQ. The CDR3 sequence is 17 residues long. CDR3 region: CASSLDDREGGTDTQYF.